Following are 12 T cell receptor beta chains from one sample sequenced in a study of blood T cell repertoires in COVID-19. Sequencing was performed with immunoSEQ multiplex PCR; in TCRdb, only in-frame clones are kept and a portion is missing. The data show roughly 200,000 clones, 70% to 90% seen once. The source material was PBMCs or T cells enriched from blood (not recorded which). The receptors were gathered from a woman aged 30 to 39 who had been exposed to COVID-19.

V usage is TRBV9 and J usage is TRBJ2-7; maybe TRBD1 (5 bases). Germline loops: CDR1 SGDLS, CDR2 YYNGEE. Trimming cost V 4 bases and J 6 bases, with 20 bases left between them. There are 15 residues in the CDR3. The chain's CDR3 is CASSPSDDSSREQYF. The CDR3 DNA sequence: TGTGCCAGCAGCCCCTCCGACGACAGCTCCCGCGAGCAGTACTTC.

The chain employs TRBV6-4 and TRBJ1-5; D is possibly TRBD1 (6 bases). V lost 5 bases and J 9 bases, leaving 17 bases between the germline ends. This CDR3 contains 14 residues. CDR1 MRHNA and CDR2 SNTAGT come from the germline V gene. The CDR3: CASSQGWGIGPQHF. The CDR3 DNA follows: TGTGCCAGCAGTCAGGGGTGGGGAATCGGGCCCCAGCATTTT.

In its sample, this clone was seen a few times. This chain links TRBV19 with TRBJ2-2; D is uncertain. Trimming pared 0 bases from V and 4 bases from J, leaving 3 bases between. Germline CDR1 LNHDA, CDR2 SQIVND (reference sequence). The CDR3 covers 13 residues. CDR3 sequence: CASSIDRTGELFF. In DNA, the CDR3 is TGTGCCAGTAGTATAGATCGCACCGGGGAGCTGTTTTTT.

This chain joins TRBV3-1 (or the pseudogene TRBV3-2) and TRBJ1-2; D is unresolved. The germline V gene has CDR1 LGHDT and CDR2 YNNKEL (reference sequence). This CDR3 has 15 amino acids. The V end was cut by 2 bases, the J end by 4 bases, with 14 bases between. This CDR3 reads CASSQQSGGPYGYTF. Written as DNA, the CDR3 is TGTGCCAGCAGCCAACAGTCAGGAGGGCCCTATGGCTACACCTTC.

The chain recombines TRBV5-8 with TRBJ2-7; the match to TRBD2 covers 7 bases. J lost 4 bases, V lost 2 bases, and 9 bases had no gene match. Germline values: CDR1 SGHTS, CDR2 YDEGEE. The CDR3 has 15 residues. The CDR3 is CASSLAGTWNYEQYF. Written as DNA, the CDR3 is TGTGCCAGCAGCTTAGCGGGGACGTGGAATTACGAGCAGTACTTC.

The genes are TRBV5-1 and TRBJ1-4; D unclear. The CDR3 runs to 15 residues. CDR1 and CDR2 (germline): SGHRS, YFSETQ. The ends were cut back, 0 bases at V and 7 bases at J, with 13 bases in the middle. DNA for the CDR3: TGCGCCAGCAGCTTGGACCAGACCGGGAGTGAAAAACTGTTTTTT. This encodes CASSLDQTGSEKLFF.

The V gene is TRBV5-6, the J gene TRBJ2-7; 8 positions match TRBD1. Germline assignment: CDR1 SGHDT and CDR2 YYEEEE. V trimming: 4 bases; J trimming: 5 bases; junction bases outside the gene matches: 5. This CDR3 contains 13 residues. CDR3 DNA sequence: TGTGCCAGCAGCCGGACAGGGCTGGACGAGCAGTACTTC. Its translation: CASSRTGLDEQYF.

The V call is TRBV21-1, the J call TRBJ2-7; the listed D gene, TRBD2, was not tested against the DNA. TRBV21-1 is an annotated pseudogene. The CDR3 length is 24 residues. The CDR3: CASSKAPRPDAAGGTSGSSYEQYF. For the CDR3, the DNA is TGTGCCAGCAGCAAAGCCCCCCGTCCGGACGCGGCTGGGGGGACTAGCGGAAGCTCCTACGAGCAGTACTTC.

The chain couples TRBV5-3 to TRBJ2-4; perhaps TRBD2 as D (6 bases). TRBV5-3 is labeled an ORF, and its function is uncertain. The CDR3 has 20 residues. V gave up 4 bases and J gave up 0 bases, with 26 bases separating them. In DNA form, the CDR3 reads TGTGCCAGAAGCAACCCCGGCCGGAAAAACTCGGGGGTAGCCAAAAACATTCAGTACTTC. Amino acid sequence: CARSNPGRKNSGVAKNIQYF.

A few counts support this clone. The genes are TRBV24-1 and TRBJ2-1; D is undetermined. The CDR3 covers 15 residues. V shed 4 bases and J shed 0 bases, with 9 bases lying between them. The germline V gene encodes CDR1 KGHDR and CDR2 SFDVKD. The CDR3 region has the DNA TGTGCCACCAGTGAGAACCTACTCTCCTACAATGAGCAGTTCTTC. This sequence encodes CATSENLLSYNEQFF.

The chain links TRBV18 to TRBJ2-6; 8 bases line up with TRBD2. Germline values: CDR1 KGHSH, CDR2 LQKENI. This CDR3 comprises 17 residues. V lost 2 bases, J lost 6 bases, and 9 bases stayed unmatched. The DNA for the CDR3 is TGTGCCAGCTCACCAAGAAGGGCGGGGGGTGAGGCCAACGTCCTGACTTTC. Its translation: CASSPRRAGGEANVLTF.

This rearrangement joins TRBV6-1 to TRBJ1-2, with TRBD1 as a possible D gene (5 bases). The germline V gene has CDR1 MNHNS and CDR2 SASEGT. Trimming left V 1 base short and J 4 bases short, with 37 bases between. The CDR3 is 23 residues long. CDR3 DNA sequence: TGTGCCAGCAGTGAAGAACGGGGGAGAGGATTCACCCTAACTCCTAGCGACACCTATGGCTACACCTTC. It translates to CASSEERGRGFTLTPSDTYGYTF.